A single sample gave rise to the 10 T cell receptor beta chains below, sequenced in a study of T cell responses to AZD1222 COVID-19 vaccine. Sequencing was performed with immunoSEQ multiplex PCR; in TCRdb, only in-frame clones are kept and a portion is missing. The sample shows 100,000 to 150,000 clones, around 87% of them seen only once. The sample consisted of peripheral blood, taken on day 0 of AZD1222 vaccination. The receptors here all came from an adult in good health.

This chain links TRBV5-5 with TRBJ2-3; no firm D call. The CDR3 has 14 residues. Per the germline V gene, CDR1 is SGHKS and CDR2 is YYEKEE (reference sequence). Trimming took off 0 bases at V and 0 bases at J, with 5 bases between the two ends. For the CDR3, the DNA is TGTGCCAGCAGCTTGGGCCAGAGCACAGATACGCAGTATTTT. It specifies CASSLGQSTDTQYF.

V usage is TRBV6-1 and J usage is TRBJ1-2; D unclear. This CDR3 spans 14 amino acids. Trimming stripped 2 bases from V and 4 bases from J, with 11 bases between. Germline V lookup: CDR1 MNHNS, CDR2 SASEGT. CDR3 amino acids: CASSEQWGSYGYTF. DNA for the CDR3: TGTGCCAGCAGTGAACAGTGGGGTAGCTATGGCTACACCTTC.

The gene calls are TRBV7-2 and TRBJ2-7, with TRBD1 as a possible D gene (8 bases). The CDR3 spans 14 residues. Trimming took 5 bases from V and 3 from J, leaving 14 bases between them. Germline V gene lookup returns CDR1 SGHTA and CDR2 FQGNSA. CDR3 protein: CASSQDRDYYEQYF. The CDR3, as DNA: TGTGCCAGCAGCCAGGACAGGGACTACTACGAGCAGTACTTC. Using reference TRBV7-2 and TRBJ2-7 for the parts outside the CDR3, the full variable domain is GAGVSQSPSNKVTEKGKDVELRCDPISGHTALYWYRQSLGQGLEFLIYFQGNSAPDKSGLPSDRFSAERTGGSVSTLTIQRTQQEDSAVYLCASSQDRDYYEQYFGPGTRLTVT.

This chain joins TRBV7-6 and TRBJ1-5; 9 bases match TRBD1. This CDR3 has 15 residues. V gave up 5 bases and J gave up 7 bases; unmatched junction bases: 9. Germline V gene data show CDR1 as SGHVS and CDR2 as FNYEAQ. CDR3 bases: TGTGCCAGCAGCCCCAGGACAGGGGTCGGGCAGCCCCAGCATTTT. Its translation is CASSPRTGVGQPQHF.

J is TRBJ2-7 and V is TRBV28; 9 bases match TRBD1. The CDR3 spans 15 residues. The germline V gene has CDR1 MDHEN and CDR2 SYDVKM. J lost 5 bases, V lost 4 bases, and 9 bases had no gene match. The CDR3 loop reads CASSSPGQGSHEQYF. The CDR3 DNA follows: TGTGCCAGCAGTTCTCCGGGACAGGGAAGCCACGAGCAGTACTTC.

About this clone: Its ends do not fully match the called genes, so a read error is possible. This CDR3 reads CVSSSMGQKETQYF. The CDR3 coding sequence is TGTGTCAGCAGCTCAATGGGACAGAAAGAGACCCAGTACTTC. The chain is built from TRBV7-3 and TRBJ2-5; 7 bases align to TRBD1. The CDR3 runs to 14 residues. Germline values: CDR1 SGHTA, CDR2 FQGTGA.

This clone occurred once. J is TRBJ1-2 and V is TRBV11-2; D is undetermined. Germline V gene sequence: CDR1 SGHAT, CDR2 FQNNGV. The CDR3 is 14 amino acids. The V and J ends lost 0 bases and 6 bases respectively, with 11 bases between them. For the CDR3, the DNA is TGTGCCAGCAGCTTAGATCCACATTTGAATGGCTACACCTTC. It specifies CASSLDPHLNGYTF.

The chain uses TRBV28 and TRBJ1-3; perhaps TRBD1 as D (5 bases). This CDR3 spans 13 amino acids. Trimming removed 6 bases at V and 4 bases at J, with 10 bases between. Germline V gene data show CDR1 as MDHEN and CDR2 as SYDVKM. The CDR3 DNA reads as TGTGCCAGCAGGGGACCTCCCGGAAACACCATATATTTT. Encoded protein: CASRGPPGNTIYF.

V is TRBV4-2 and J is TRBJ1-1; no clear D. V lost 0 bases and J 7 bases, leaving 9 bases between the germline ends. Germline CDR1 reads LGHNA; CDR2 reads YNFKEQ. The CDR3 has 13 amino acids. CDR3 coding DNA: TGTGCCAGCAGCCAAGATCTAGGGAATGAAGCTTTCTTT. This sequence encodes CASSQDLGNEAFF.

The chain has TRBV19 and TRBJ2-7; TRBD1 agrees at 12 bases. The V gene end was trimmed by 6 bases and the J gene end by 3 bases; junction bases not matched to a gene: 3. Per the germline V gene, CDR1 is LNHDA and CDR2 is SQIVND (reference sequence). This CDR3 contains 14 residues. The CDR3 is CASSGTGGFYEQYF. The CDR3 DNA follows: TGTGCCAGTAGCGGGACAGGGGGCTTCTACGAGCAGTACTTC.